The 21 T cell receptor beta chains reported below all come from one sample, sequenced in a study of blood T cells in healthy people across ages. Primed by a sample-barcoded 5' primer and a J-beta primer mix, a second PCR proceeded for 7 to 11 cycles. TCRdb re-analysed the 5' RACE reads in MiXCR, keeping a single row per CDR3 protein. The table shows 550,000 to 750,000 distinct CDR3 sequences, with about 21% occurring only once. The sequenced sample consisted of blood. These receptors were taken from a man in his 70s in good health.

The V call is TRBV5-1, the J call TRBJ2-3, with 13 nucleotides matching TRBD2. Trimming took 4 bases from V and 5 from J; bases not matched to a gene: 7. CDR3 length: 16 amino acids. The germline CDR1 and CDR2 sequences are SGHRS and YFSETQ. Here the CDR3 DNA reads TGCGCCAGCAGCCGGACTAGCGGGAGCGGTGAAGATACGCAGTATTTT. Amino acid sequence: CASSRTSGSGEDTQYF.

The rearrangement joins TRBV9 to TRBJ2-1; 9 bases fit TRBD2. The CDR3 totals 17 residues. Germline CDR1 and CDR2: SGDLS and YYNGEE. V shed 0 bases and J 0 bases; nucleotides not matched to a gene: 4. The CDR3 protein is CASSVADSGGSYNEQFF. In DNA form, the CDR3 reads TGTGCCAGCAGCGTAGCTGATAGCGGGGGCTCCTACAATGAGCAGTTCTTC.

The chain employs TRBV12-3 or TRBV12-4 and TRBJ2-3; 7 bases agree with TRBD2. This CDR3 has 14 amino acids. Trimming cost V 2 bases and J 3 bases; bases outside gene matches: 2. CDR3 DNA: TGTGCCAGCAGTTTAAAGGGACTAACAGATACGCAGTATTTT. This sequence encodes CASSLKGLTDTQYF.

On this clonotype itself: The germline gene is not matched at one end of the junction; a read error may be the cause. The chain links TRBV2 to TRBJ2-3; 8 bases fit TRBD2. This CDR3 region has 15 residues. The germline gives CDR1 SNHLY, CDR2 FYNNEI. CDR3 nucleotides: TGTGCCAGCAGGAAACTAGCGGTTCTCACAGGTACGCAGTATTTT. Encoded protein: CASRKLAVLTGTQYF.

This clonotype turned up a few times. This sequence joins TRBV11-2 and TRBJ2-5; D perhaps matches TRBD2 (6 bases). The germline V and J ends were trimmed by 0 bases and 11 bases, with 19 bases remaining between them. Germline V gives CDR1 SGHAT, CDR2 FQNNGV. The CDR3 has 15 residues. The CDR3 loop reads CASSLDRGIPGEQYF. Written as DNA, the CDR3 is TGTGCCAGCAGCTTAGATCGAGGGATACCGGGGGAGCAGTACTTC.

V is TRBV6-9 and J is TRBJ2-2; D is unclear. Germline V gene lookup returns CDR1 MNHGY and CDR2 SVAAGI. The CDR3 consists of 13 residues. The V and J ends lost 4 bases and 7 bases respectively, with 10 bases between them. CDR3 loop: CASSSFPGGELFF. The CDR3 DNA is TGTGCCAGCAGTTCGTTTCCAGGCGGGGAGCTGTTTTTT.

This clonotype was counted only a few times. The CDR3 reads CAIRSSNYGYTF. For the CDR3, the DNA is TGTGCCATCAGGTCTAGCAACTATGGCTACACCTTC. The chain couples TRBV10-3 to TRBJ1-2, with D unresolved. Trimming removed 6 bases at V and 2 bases at J, with 7 bases between. This CDR3 is built from 12 residues. CDR1 and CDR2 (germline): ENHRY, SYGVKD.

This clonotype was counted a few times. This chain connects TRBV12-3 or TRBV12-4 to TRBJ1-3; D not resolved. The CDR3 totals 14 residues. V dropped 2 bases and J dropped 4 bases, with 9 bases sitting between them. The CDR3 nucleotides are TGTGCCAGCAGTTTATCAGGCACCGGAAACACCATATATTTT. This codes for CASSLSGTGNTIYF.

This clonotype was observed a handful of times. The chain links TRBV20-1 to TRBJ2-5; the D gene is possibly TRBD2 (6 bases). TRBJ2-1 matches the DNA end more closely, so the J call is doubtful. Looked up from germline, CDR1 is DFQATT and CDR2 is SNEGSKA (reference sequence). The CDR3 runs 14 residues. In DNA, the CDR3 is TGCAGTGCTAGAGATAGTGGTAGCGGCAATGAGCAGTTCTTC. This codes for CSARDSGSGNEQFF.

This clonotype was detected ten times or more. The CDR3 loop reads CASSLGQEPDTQYF. The CDR3 nucleotides are TGCGCCAGCAGCCTTGGACAGGAGCCAGATACGCAGTATTTT. The chain links TRBV5-1 to TRBJ2-3; TRBD1 matches 7 bases. V trimming: 4 bases; J trimming: 4 bases; junction bases outside the gene matches: 6. The CDR3 spans 14 residues. Germline V gene data show CDR1 as SGHRS and CDR2 as YFSETQ.

In this sample, this clonotype turned up once. J is TRBJ1-1 and V is TRBV3-1; D not certain. Germline V lookup: CDR1 LGHDT, CDR2 YNNKEL (reference sequence). Trimming stripped 0 bases from V and 3 bases from J, with 14 bases between. The CDR3 sequence is 16 residues long. The CDR3 DNA reads as TGTGCCAGCAGCCAAGATCGTCCAGGATGGGACACTGAAGCTTTCTTT. Its translation: CASSQDRPGWDTEAFF.

This clonotype was counted a few times. The rearrangement uses TRBV19 and TRBJ1-5; 8 nucleotides align to TRBD1. Germline trimming cut 5 bases from V and 3 bases from J; bases unmatched to any gene: 6. The CDR3 runs 15 residues. Germline-derived CDR1 and CDR2 are LNHDA and SQIVND (reference sequence). This chain's CDR3 is CASSVGQGNNQPQHF. CDR3 coding DNA: TGTGCCAGTAGTGTAGGACAGGGCAACAATCAGCCCCAGCATTTT. Drawing the rest from reference TRBV19 and TRBJ1-5, the complete variable domain is DGGITQSPKYLFRKEGQNVTLSCEQNLNHDAMYWYRQDPGQGLRLIYYSQIVNDFQKGDIAEGYSVSREKKESFPLTVTSAQKNPTAFYLCASSVGQGNNQPQHFGDGTRLSIL.

The count of this clonotype is one. The chain links TRBV6-2 or TRBV6-3 to TRBJ2-5; D is unclear. CDR3 length: 15 residues. Germline V lookup: CDR1 MNHEY, CDR2 SVGEGT. V was clipped by 6 bases and J by 5 bases, with 19 bases between them. The CDR3 coding sequence is TGTGCCAGCAGGAGACCACAATCTCCCTCCGAGACCCAGTACTTC. It yields the protein CASRRPQSPSETQYF.

The V gene is TRBV14, the J gene TRBJ2-3; D is ambiguous. This CDR3 has 12 amino acids. Per germline, CDR1 SGHDN and CDR2 FVKESK. The V gene lost 4 bases and the J gene lost 5 bases, with 7 bases spanning the gap. For the CDR3, the DNA is TGTGCCAGCAGCCGGATTCAAGATACGCAGTATTTT. This gives the protein CASSRIQDTQYF.

With regard to this clonotype: One junction end does not reproduce the germline sequence, and a read error may be involved. The chain uses TRBV7-9 and TRBJ2-6; possible D gene TRBD2, 6 bases. The CDR3 covers 19 residues. Looked up from germline, CDR1 is SEHNR and CDR2 is FQNEAQ (reference sequence). In nucleotides, the CDR3 is TGTTCCAGCAGCTTAGAACGGAGGGATATATTCTCTGGGGCCAACGTCCTGACTTTC. Residues: CSSSLERRDIFSGANVLTF. The full variable domain, rest sourced from reference TRBV7-9 and TRBJ2-6, is DTGVSQNPRHKITKRGQNVTFRCDPISEHNRLYWYRQTLGQGPEFLTYFQNEAQLEKSRLLSDRFSAERPKGSFSTLEIQRTEQGDSAMYLCSSSLERRDIFSGANVLTFGAGSRLTVL.

V usage is TRBV12-3 or TRBV12-4 and J usage is TRBJ1-1; D is ambiguous. Trimming removed 5 bases from V and 1 base from J, with 17 bases in between. The CDR3 runs 16 residues. The CDR3 nucleotides are TGTGCCAGCAGTCTTTTCCCAACTGACTCGAACACTGAAGCTTTCTTT. It yields the protein CASSLFPTDSNTEAFF.

This clonotype turned up a few times. This chain uses TRBV9 with TRBJ2-2, with 8 bases identical to TRBD1. The CDR3 is 15 residues long. Germline CDR1 SGDLS, CDR2 YYNGEE. The trim removed 6 bases at V and 6 bases at J, leaving 10 bases unmatched. The CDR3 nucleotides are TGTGCCAGCAACCTACAGGGGGAAGGTGCCGGGGAGCTGTTTTTT. Amino acid sequence: CASNLQGEGAGELFF.

This clonotype was recorded at least ten times. The DNA for the CDR3 is TGCAGCGTTGTCGGGGGTAGTTGGCCCTCGGGCCCTGAAAAACTGTTTTTT. It is translated as CSVVGGSWPSGPEKLFF. The chain has TRBV29-1 and TRBJ1-4, with a possible D match to TRBD1 (5 bases). Germline V gives CDR1 SQVTM, CDR2 ANQGSEA. The CDR3 is 17 residues long. V lost 4 bases and J 7 bases, leaving 25 bases between the germline ends.

The V call is TRBV6-6, the J call TRBJ1-5, with D hard to call. The CDR3 loop spans 16 amino acids. Germline values: CDR1 MNHNY, CDR2 SVGAGI (reference sequence). Trimming took off 6 bases at V and 0 bases at J, with 15 bases between the two ends. The CDR3 loop reads CASSGAAKYSNQPQHF. CDR3 bases: TGTGCCAGCAGCGGCGCGGCCAAATATAGCAATCAGCCCCAGCATTTT.

In this sample, this clonotype turned up a few times. The chain is built from TRBV5-1 and TRBJ1-4, with 8 bases matching TRBD1. Germline CDR1 and CDR2: SGHRS and YFSETQ. The CDR3 sequence is 15 residues long. V dropped 8 bases and J dropped 0; count of bases not matched to a gene: 6. CDR3 in DNA: TGCGCCAGTCAAAAACAGGGGGCAACTAATGAAAAACTGTTTTTT. Amino acid sequence: CASQKQGATNEKLFF.

In its sample, this clonotype was seen many times. This chain joins TRBV14 and TRBJ2-1; 7 bases agree with TRBD1. Germline CDR1 reads SGHDN; CDR2 reads FVKESK. There are 15 residues in the CDR3. The V gene end was trimmed by 4 bases and the J gene end by 0 bases; junction bases not matched to a gene: 3. CDR3 sequence: CASSPRTGSYNEQFF. Written as DNA, the CDR3 is TGTGCCAGCAGCCCTAGGACAGGCTCCTACAATGAGCAGTTCTTC.